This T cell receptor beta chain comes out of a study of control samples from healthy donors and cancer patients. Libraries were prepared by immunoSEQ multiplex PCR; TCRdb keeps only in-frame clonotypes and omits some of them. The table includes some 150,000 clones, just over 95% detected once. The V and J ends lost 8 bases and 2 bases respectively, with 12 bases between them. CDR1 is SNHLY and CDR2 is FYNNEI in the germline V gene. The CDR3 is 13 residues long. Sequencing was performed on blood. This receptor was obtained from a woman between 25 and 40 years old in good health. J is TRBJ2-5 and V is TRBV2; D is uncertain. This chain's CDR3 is CASDKGRQETQYF. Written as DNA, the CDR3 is TGTGCCAGCGACAAAGGACGGCAAGAGACCCAGTACTTC.